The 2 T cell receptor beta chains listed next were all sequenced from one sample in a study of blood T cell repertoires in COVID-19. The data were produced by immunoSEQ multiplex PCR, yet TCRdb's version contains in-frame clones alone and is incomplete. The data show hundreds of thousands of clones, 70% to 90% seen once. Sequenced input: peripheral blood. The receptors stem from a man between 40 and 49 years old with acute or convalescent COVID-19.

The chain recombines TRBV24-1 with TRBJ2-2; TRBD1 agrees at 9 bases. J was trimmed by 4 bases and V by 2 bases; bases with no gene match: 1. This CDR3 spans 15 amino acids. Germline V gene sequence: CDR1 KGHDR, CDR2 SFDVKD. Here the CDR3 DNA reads TGTGCCACCAGTGATTCGGGACAGGGCACCGGGGAGCTGTTTTTT. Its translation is CATSDSGQGTGELFF.

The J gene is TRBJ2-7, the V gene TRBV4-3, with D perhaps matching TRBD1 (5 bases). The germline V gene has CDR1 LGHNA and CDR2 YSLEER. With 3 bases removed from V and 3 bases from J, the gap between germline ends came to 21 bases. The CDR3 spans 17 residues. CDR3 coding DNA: TGCGCCAGCAGCCACGACCTTCCAAAAGGGGTAGTCTACGAGCAGTACTTC. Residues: CASSHDLPKGVVYEQYF.